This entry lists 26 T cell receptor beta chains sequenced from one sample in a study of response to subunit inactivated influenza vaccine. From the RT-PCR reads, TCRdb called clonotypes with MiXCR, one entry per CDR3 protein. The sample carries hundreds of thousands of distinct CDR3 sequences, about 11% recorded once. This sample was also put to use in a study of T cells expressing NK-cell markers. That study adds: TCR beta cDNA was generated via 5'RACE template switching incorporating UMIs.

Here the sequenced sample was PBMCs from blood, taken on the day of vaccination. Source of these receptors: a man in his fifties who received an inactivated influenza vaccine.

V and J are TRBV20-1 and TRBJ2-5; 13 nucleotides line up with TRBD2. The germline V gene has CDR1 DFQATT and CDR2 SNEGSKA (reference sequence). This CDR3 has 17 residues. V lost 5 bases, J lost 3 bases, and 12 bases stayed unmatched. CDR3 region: CSAPTGTSGILEETQYF. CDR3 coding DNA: TGCAGTGCTCCGACCGGGACTAGCGGGATCCTCGAAGAGACCCAGTACTTC.

The DNA for the CDR3 is TGTGCCAGCAGTGGGGACACCTACTCTGGGGCCAACGTCCTGACTTTC. Translating gives CASSGDTYSGANVLTF. V and J are TRBV5-5 and TRBJ2-6; TRBD1 is a possible D gene (6 bases). The CDR3 sequence is 16 residues long. V shed 5 bases and J shed 0 bases, with 12 bases lying between them. Germline CDR1 is SGHKS and CDR2 is YYEKEE (reference sequence).

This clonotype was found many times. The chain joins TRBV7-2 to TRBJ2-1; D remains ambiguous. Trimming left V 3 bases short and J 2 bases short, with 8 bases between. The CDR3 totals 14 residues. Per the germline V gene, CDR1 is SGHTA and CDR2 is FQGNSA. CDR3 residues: CASSFQVAYNEQFF. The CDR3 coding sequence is TGTGCCAGCAGCTTTCAGGTAGCCTACAATGAGCAGTTCTTC.

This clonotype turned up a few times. The CDR3, as DNA: TGTGCCACCAGTAAGTTTCTAGCGGGAGGATCGGACACCGGGGAGCTGTTTTTT. It is translated as CATSKFLAGGSDTGELFF. The chain links TRBV24-1 to TRBJ2-2; TRBD2 agrees at 11 bases. Trimming took 6 bases from V and 3 from J; bases not matched to a gene: 11. The length of the CDR3 is 18 residues. CDR1 and CDR2 (germline): KGHDR, SFDVKD.

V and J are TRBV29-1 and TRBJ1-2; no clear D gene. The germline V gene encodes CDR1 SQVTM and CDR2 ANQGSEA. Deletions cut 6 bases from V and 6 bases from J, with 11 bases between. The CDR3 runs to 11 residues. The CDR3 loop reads CSVRSKHGYTF. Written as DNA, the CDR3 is TGCAGCGTGAGGAGTAAACATGGCTACACCTTC.

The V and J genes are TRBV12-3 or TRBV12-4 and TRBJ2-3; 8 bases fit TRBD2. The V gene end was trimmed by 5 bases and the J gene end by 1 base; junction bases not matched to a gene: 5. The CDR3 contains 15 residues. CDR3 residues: CASSRGLARTDTQYF. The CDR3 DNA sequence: TGTGCCAGCAGTCGAGGACTAGCTCGCACAGATACGCAGTATTTT.

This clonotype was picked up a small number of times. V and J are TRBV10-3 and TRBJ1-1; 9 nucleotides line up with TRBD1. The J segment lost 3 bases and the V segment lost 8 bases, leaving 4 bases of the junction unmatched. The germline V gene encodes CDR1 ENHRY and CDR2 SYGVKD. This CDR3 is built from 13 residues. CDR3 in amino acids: CAIGRDRDTEAFF. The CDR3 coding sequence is TGTGCCATCGGCCGGGACAGGGACACTGAAGCTTTCTTT.

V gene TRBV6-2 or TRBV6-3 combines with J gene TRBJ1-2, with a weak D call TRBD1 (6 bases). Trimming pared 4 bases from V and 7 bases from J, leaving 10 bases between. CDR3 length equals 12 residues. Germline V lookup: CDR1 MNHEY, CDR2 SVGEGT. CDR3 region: CASSWDKAGYTF. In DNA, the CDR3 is TGTGCCAGCAGTTGGGACAAGGCTGGCTACACCTTC.

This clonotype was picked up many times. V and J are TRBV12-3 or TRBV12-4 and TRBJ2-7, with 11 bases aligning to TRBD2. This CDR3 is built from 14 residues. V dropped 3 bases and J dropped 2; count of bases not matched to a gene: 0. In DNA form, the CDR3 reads TGTGCCAGCAGTTTTAGCGGGGGGGCCTACGAGCAGTACTTC. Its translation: CASSFSGGAYEQYF.

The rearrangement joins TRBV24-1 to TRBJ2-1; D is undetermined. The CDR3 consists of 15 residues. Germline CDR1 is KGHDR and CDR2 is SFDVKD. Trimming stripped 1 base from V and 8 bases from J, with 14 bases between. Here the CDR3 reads CATSDLGPDSHEQFF. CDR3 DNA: TGTGCCACCAGTGATTTAGGTCCAGATTCACATGAGCAGTTCTTC.

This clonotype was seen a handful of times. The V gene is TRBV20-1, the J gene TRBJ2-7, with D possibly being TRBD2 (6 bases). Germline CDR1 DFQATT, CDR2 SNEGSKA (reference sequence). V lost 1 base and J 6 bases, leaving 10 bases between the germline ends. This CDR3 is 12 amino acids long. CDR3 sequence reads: CSARGDSAEQYF. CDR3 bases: TGCAGTGCTAGAGGGGACTCCGCCGAGCAGTACTTC.

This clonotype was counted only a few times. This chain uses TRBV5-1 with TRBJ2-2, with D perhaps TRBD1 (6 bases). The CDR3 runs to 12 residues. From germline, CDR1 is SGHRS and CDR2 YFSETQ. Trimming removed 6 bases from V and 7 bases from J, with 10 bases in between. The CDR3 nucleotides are TGCGCCAGCACAGAGGGGGTCGGGGAGCTGTTTTTT. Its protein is CASTEGVGELFF.

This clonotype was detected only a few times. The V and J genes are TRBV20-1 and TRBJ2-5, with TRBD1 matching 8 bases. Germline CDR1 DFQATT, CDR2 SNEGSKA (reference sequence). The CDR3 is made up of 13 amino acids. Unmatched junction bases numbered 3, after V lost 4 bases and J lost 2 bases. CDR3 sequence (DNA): TGCAGTGCTATCGGGACAGGACAAGAGACCCAGTACTTC. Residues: CSAIGTGQETQYF.

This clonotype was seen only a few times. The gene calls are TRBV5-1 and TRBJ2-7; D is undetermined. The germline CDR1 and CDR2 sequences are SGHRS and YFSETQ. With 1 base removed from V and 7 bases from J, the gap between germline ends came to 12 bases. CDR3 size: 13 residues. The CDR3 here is CASSLRVDGEQYF. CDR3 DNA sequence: TGCGCCAGCAGCTTGAGGGTCGACGGGGAGCAGTACTTC. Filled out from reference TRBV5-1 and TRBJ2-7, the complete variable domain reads KAGVTQTPRYLIKTRGQQVTLSCSPISGHRSVSWYQQTPGQGLQFLFEYFSETQRNKGNFPGRFSGRQFSNSRSEMNVSTLELGDSALYLCASSLRVDGEQYFGPGTRLTVT.

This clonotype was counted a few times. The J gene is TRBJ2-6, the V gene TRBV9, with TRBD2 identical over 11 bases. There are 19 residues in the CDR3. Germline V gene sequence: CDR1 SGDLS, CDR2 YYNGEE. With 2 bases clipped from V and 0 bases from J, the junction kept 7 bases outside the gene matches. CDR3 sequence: CASSVGGLAVGSGANVLTF. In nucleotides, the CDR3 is TGTGCCAGCAGCGTGGGGGGACTAGCGGTAGGCTCTGGGGCCAACGTCCTGACTTTC.

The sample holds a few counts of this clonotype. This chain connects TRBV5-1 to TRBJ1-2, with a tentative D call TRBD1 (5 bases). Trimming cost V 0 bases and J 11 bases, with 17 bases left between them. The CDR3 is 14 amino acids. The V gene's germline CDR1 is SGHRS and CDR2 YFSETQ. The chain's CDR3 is CASSLGGGTLVYTF. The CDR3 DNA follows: TGCGCCAGCAGCTTGGGGGGCGGCACCCTCGTTTACACCTTC.

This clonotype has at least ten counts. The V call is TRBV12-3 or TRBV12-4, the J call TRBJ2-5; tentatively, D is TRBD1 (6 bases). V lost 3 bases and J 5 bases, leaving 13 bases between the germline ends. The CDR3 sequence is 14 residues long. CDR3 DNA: TGTGCCAGCAGTTTCAGGTCAGGGGTGGAGACCCAGTACTTC. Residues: CASSFRSGVETQYF.

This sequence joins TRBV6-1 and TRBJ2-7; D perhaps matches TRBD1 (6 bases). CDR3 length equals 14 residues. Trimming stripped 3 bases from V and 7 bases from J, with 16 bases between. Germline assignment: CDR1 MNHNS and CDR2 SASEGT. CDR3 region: CASSELGRGWEQYF. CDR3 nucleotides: TGTGCCAGCAGTGAGCTGGGCAGGGGATGGGAGCAGTACTTC.

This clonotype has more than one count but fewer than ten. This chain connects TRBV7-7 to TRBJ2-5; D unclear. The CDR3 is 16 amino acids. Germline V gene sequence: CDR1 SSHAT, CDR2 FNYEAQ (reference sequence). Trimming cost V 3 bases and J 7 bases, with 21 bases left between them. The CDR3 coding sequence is TGTGCCAGCAGCTTGGATATAGCCTTCACCGGATGGACCCAGTACTTC. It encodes CASSLDIAFTGWTQYF.

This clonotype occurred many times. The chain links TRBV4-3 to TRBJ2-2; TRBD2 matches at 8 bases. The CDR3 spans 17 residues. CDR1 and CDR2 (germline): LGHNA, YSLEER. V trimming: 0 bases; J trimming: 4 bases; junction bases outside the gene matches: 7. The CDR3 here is CASSQESWSGSTGELFF. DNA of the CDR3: TGCGCCAGCAGCCAAGAAAGTTGGAGCGGGAGCACCGGGGAGCTGTTTTTT.

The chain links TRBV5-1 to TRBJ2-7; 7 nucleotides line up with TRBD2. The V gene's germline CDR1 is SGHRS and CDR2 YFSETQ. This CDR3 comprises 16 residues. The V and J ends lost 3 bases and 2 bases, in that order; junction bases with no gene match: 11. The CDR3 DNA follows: TGCGCCAGCAGCTCTCTACCGGGAGGCAGAGCCTACGAGCAGTACTTC. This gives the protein CASSSLPGGRAYEQYF.

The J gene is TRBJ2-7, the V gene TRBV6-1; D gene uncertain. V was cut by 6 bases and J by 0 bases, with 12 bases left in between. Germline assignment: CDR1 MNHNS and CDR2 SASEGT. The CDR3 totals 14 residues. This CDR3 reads CASSRVISSYEQYF. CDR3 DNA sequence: TGTGCCAGCAGCCGGGTAATCAGCTCCTACGAGCAGTACTTC.

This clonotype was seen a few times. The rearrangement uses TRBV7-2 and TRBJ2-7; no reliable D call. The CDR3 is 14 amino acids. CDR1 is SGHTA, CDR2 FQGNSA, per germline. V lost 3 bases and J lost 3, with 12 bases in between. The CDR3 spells CASSFSTGNYEQYF. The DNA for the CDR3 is TGTGCCAGCAGCTTCTCGACTGGAAACTACGAGCAGTACTTC.

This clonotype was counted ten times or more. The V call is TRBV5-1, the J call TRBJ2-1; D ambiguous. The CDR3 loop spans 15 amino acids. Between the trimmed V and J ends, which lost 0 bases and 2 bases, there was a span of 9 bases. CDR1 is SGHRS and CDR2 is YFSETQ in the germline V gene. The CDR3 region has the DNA TGCGCCAGCAGCTTGGACGGTATTACCTACAATGAGCAGTTCTTC. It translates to CASSLDGITYNEQFF.

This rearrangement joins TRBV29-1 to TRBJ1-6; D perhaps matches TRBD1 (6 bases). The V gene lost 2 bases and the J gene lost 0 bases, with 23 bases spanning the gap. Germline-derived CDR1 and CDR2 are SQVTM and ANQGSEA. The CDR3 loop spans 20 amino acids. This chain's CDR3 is CSVEPPEGGVRGSYNSPLHF. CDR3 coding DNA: TGCAGCGTTGAACCACCGGAGGGGGGCGTTAGAGGCTCCTATAATTCACCCCTCCACTTT.

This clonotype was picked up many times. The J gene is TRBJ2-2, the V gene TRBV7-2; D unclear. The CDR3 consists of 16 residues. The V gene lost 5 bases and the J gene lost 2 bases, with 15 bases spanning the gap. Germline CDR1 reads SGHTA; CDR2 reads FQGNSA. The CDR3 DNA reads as TGTGCCAGCAGCGCCGCCCCGTTTCCTAACACCGGGGAGCTGTTTTTT. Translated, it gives CASSAAPFPNTGELFF.